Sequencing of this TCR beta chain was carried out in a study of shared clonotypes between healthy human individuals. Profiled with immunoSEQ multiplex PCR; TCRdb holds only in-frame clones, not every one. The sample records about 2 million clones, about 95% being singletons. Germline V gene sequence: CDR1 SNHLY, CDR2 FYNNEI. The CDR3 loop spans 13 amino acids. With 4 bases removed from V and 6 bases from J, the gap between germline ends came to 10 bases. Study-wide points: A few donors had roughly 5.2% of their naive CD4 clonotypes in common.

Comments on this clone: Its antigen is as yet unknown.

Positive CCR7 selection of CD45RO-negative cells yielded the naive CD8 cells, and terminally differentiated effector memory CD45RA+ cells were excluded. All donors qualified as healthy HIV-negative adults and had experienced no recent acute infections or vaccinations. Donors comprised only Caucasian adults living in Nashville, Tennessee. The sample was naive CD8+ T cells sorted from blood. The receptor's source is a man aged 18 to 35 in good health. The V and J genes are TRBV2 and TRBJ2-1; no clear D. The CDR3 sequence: CASSGPLINEQFF. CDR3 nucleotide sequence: TGTGCCAGCAGTGGCCCCCTAATCAATGAGCAGTTCTTC.